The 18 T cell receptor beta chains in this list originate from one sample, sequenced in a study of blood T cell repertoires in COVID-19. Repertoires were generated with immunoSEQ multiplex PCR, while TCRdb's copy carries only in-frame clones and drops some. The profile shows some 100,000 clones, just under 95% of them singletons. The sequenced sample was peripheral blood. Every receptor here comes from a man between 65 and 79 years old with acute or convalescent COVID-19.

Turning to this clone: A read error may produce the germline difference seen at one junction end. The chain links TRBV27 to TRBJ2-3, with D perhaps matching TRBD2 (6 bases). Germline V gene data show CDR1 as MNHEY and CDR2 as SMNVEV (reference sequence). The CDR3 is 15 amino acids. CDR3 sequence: CASSLVGTGTGTQYF. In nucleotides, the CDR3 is TGTGCCAGCAGTTTAGTCGGGACTGGCACAGGTACGCAGTATTTT.

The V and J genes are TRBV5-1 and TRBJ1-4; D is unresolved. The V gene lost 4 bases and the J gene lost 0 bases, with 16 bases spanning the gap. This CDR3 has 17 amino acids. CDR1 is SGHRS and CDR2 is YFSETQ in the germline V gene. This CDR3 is CASSVSPRGTTNEKLFF. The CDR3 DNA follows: TGCGCCAGCAGCGTGAGTCCCCGAGGGACAACTAATGAAAAACTGTTTTTT.

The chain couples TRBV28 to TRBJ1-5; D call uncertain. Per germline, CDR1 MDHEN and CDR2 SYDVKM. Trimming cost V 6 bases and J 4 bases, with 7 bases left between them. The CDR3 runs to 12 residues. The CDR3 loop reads CASRRVNQPQHF. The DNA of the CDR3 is TGTGCCAGCAGACGGGTAAATCAGCCCCAGCATTTT.

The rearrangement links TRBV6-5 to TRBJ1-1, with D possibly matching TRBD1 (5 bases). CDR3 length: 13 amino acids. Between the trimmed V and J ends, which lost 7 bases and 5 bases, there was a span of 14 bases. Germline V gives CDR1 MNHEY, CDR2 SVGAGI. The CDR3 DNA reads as TGTGCCAGCAAGAGGGGCGGGGGGACTGAAGCTTTCTTT. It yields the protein CASKRGGGTEAFF.

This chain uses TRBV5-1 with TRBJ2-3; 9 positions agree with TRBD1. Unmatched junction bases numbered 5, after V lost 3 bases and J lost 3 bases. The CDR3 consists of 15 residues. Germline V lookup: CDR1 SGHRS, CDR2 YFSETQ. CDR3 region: CASSSGQGATDTQYF. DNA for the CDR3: TGCGCCAGCAGCTCGGGACAGGGAGCGACAGATACGCAGTATTTT.

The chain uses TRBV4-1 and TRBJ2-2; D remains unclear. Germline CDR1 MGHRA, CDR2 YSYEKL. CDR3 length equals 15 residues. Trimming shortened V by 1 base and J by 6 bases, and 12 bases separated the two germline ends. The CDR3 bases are TGCGCCAGCAGCCAAGGCCTCACAGTCGCCGGGGAGCTGTTTTTT. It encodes CASSQGLTVAGELFF.

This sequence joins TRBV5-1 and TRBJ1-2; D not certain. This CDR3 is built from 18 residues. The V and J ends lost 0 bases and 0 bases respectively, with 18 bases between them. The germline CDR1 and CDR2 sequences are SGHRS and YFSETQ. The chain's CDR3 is CASSLAFLQEDPNYGYTF. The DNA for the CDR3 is TGCGCCAGCAGCTTGGCCTTCCTCCAGGAGGACCCTAACTATGGCTACACCTTC.

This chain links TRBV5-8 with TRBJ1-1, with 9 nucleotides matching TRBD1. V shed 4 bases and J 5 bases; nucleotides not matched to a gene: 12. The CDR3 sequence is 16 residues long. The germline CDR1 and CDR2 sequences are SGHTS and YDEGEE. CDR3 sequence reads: CASSQSGTGFRTEAFF. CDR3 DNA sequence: TGTGCCAGCAGCCAATCCGGGACAGGGTTCCGAACTGAAGCTTTCTTT. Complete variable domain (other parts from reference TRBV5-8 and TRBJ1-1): EAGVTQSPTHLIKTRGQQATLRCSPISGHTSVYWYQQALGLGLQFLLWYDEGEERNRGNFPPRFSGRQFPNYSSELNVNALELEDSALYLCASSQSGTGFRTEAFFGQGTRLTVV.

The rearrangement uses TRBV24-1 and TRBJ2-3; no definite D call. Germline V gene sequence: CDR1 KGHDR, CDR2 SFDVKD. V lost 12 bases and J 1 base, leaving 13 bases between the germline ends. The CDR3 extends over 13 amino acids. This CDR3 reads CAVSHSGTDTQYF. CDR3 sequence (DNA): TGTGCCGTCAGTCATTCCGGCACAGATACGCAGTATTTT.

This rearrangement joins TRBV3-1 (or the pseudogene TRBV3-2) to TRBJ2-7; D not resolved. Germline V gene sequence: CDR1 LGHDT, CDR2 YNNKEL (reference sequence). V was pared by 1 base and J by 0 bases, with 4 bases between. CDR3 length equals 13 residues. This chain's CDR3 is CASSQANSYEQYF. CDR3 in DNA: TGTGCCAGCAGCCAAGCCAACTCCTACGAGCAGTACTTC.

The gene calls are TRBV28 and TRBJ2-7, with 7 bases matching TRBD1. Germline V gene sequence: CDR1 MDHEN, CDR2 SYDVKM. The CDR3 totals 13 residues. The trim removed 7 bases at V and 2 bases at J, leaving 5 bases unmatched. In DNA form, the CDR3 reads TGTGCCAGCAACCGGGACAGTCCCTACGAGCAGTACTTC. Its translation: CASNRDSPYEQYF.

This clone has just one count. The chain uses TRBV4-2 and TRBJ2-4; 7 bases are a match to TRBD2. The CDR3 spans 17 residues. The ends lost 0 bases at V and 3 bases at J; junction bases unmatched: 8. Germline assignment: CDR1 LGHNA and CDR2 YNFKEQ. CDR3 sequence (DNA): TGTGCCAGCAGCCAAGAAGGGAGGGGTAGCGGCAAAAACATTCAGTACTTC. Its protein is CASSQEGRGSGKNIQYF.

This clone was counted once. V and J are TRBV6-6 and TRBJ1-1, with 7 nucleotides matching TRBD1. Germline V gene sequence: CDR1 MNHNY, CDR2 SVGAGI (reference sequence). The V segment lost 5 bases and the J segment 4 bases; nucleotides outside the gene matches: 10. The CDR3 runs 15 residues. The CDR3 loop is CASSNPTGMGTEAFF. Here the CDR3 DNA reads TGTGCCAGCAGTAACCCGACAGGGATGGGCACTGAAGCTTTCTTT.

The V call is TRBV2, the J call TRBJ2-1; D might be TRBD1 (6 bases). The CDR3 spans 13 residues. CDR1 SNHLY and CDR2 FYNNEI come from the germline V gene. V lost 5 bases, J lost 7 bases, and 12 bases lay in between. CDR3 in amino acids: CASSFQGTNEQFF. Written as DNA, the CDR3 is TGTGCCAGCAGTTTTCAGGGGACGAATGAGCAGTTCTTC. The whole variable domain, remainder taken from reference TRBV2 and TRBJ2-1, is EPEVTQTPSHQVTQMGQEVILRCVPISNHLYFYWYRQILGQKVEFLVSFYNNEISEKSEIFDDQFSVERPDGSNFTLKIRSTKLEDSAMYFCASSFQGTNEQFFGPGTRLTVL.

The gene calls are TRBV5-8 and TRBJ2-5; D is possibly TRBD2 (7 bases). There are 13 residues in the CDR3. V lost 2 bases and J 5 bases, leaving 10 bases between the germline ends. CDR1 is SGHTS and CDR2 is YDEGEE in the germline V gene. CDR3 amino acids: CASSFRGGETQYF. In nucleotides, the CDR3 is TGTGCCAGCAGCTTCAGGGGAGGGGAGACCCAGTACTTC.

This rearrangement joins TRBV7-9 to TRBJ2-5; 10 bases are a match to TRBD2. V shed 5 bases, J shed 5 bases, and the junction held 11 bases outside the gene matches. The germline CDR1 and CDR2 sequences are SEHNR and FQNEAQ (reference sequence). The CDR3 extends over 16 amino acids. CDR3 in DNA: TGTGCCAGCAGCCCATTTACGGGACTAGCGACCGAGACCCAGTACTTC. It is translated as CASSPFTGLATETQYF.

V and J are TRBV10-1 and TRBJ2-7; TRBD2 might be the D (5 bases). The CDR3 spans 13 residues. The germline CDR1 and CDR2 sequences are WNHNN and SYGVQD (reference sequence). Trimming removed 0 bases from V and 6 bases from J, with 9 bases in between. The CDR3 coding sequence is TGCGCCAGCAGTGAGTCGGGAGCGACCGAGCAGTACTTC. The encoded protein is CASSESGATEQYF.

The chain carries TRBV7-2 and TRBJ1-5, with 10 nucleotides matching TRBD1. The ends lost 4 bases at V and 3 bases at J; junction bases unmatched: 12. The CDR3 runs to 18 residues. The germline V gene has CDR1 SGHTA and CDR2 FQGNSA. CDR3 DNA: TGTGCCAGCAGCTCACGGACAGGGGGGATGGTGATCAATCAGCCCCAGCATTTT. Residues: CASSSRTGGMVINQPQHF.